The entry below describes one T cell receptor (beta chain). What antigen it recognizes has not been identified. No much larger clonotype is one base removed from it; base qualities were not supplied. From a lookup of the germline V gene (reference sequence), CDR1 and CDR2 are LNHNV and YYDKDF. A distance of 15 bases separates the germline ends of V and J, which lose 3 bases and 9 bases respectively. The CDR3 starts with the cysteine, ends with the phenylalanine, and has 15 residues. CDR3 DNA only is kept here, 45 bases in frame from base 1. The trial excluded patients who had a history of autoimmune disease or who were on systemic immunosuppression. Peripheral blood for TCR sequencing was collected from all dose cohorts at baseline, on cycle 4 day 1, and on cycle 7 day 1. The samples were drawn from a first-in-human, open-label, multicenter phase I dose-escalation trial of ivuxolimab. Adults with locally advanced or metastatic melanoma, renal cell carcinoma, hepatocellular carcinoma or head and neck squamous cell carcinoma were enrolled in the trial. Before TCR sequencing, CD4+ T cells and CD8+ T cells from peripheral blood were sorted into separate populations.

To sequence the TCRbeta CDR3 region, genomic DNA was isolated from the sorted cells. The immunoSEQ Assay was used for sequencing of TCRbeta CDR3 regions. TCRdb's version of the immuneACCESS table is confined to in-frame rearrangements and falls short of the full clone set. An unresolved V gene accounts for under half of the shortfall where checked; the remainder is of unknown origin. The sample table holds about 51,000 clones, of which about 88% were seen once. The ten most abundant clones make up 3.5% to 4.5% of the sample. The data are from a study of OX40 agonist ivuxolimab in advanced cancers. For context, the study as a whole: Ivuxolimab, which targeted the costimulatory receptor OX40 (CD134), was an agonistic, fully human IgG2 monoclonal antibody. Among the roughly 50 dose-escalation patients, roughly 20 had hepatocellular carcinoma, about 15 melanoma, 9 renal cell carcinoma and 9 head and neck cancer. Intravenous ivuxolimab was administered to patients every 2 weeks at six dose levels: 0.01, 0.1, 0.3, 1.5, 3 and 10 mg/kg. Partial responses occurred in three dose-escalation patients: two with cutaneous melanoma and one with hepatocellular carcinoma. The paper reports the monotherapy dose-escalation portion (N of about 54 patients) of the phase I ivuxolimab trial. Peripheral TCRbeta sequencing was intended to test whether TCR sequence diversity was altered and clonal T-cell expansion was caused by ivuxolimab. In the dose-escalation cohort, over 65% of patients were male, and the mean age was approximately 60 years, with a range of about 23 to 90. Prior anti-PD-1, anti-PD-L1 or anti-CTLA-4 therapy was permitted, and about 40% of dose-escalation patients had received checkpoint inhibitors.

Summary of the overall study and its limitations: Low levels of normalized T-cell clonal expansion were also seen in some patients who did not respond. In the 0.1-3.0 mg/kg groups, partial responders had among the lowest normalized peripheral clonal expansion, particularly in CD8+ T cells. At doses of 0.1 to 3.0 mg/kg, clonal expansion of both CD4+ and CD8+ blood T cells was observed from baseline to week 6. Antigen specificity was not determined for the clonally expanded peripheral T cells. After ivuxolimab, expanded clones were on average more numerous among CD8+ T cells than among CD4+ T cells.

This material consisted of CD4+ or CD8+ T cells sorted from blood, taken in a trial of the OX40 agonist ivuxolimab. In this chain, TRBV15 is recombined with TRBJ1-6, with the D gene not clear enough to name. The receptor's source is an adult with an advanced solid tumor such as melanoma, head and neck, liver or kidney cancer. At the DNA level, the sequence is TGTGCCACCAGCAGGAAAAGACCAGCGGGTTCACCCCTCCACTTT. Its product reads: CATSRKRPAGSPLHF.